Listed here are 25 T cell receptor beta chains from one sample, sequenced in a study of T cell changes during pregnancy in multiple sclerosis. TCRdb's copy holds only in-frame clones and misses some; the assay was immunoSEQ multiplex PCR. The sample lists 60,000 to 90,000 clones, around 90% occurring once. The specimen comprised peripheral blood, sampled in the first trimester of pregnancy. The receptors derive from a female donor in good health, enrolled as a control in a pregnancy study.

This chain joins TRBV25-1 and TRBJ1-2; 8 positions agree with TRBD1. Trimming at V came to 3 bases and at J to 4 bases, leaving 10 bases not matched to a gene. The CDR3 extends over 16 amino acids. Germline V lookup: CDR1 MGHDK, CDR2 SYGVNS. The chain's CDR3 is CASSDPATGDGYGYTF. For the CDR3, the DNA is TGTGCCAGCAGTGATCCCGCGACAGGGGACGGCTATGGCTACACCTTC.

This sequence joins TRBV7-8 and TRBJ2-4; D might be TRBD1 (5 bases). Looked up from germline, CDR1 is SGHVS and CDR2 is FQNEAQ. The CDR3 has 15 amino acids. The germline V and J ends were trimmed by 3 bases and 7 bases, with 16 bases remaining between them. CDR3 DNA sequence: TGTGCCAGCAGCTTGGGGCCTGGGATGGAGAACATTCAGTACTTC. Translated: CASSLGPGMENIQYF. The full variable domain, in which reference TRBV7-8 and TRBJ2-4 provide the parts outside the CDR3, is GAGVSQSPRYKVAKRGQDVALRCDPISGHVSLFWYQQALGQGPEFLTYFQNEAQLDKSGLPSDRFFAERPEGSVSTLKIQRTQQEDSAVYLCASSLGPGMENIQYFGAGTRLSVL.

The chain couples TRBV7-9 to TRBJ2-2; perhaps TRBD2 as D (6 bases). Per germline, CDR1 SEHNR and CDR2 FQNEAQ (reference sequence). V was shortened by 1 base and J by 7 bases, with 13 bases between the two germline ends. The CDR3 length is 15 residues. CDR3 in DNA: TGTGCCAGCAGCTTAGGGTCGGGAGCAGGCGGGGAGCTGTTTTTT. Amino acid sequence: CASSLGSGAGGELFF.

The chain couples TRBV19 to TRBJ2-7; 7 bases are a match to TRBD1. The CDR3 loop spans 14 amino acids. CDR1 is LNHDA and CDR2 is SQIVND in the germline V gene (reference sequence). V dropped 5 bases and J dropped 3; count of bases not matched to a gene: 7. The CDR3 loop reads CASSLTGSFYEQYF. The CDR3 DNA is TGTGCCAGTAGTTTGACAGGGTCTTTCTACGAGCAGTACTTC.

The chain recombines TRBV2 with TRBJ2-7, with TRBD2 matching 9 bases. V trimming: 3 bases; J trimming: 7 bases; junction bases outside the gene matches: 13. The CDR3 extends over 16 amino acids. Germline V gene lookup returns CDR1 SNHLY and CDR2 FYNNEI. Written as DNA, the CDR3 is TGTGCCAGCAGTGATGGAGGCGGGAGGGTCGGGATTGAGCAGTACTTC. Residues: CASSDGGGRVGIEQYF. Looking up the rest from reference TRBV2 and TRBJ2-7 gives the full variable domain: EPEVTQTPSHQVTQMGQEVILRCVPISNHLYFYWYRQILGQKVEFLVSFYNNEISEKSEIFDDQFSVERPDGSNFTLKIRSTKLEDSAMYFCASSDGGGRVGIEQYFGPGTRLTVT.

The chain uses TRBV7-2 and TRBJ2-1; 9 bases line up with TRBD2. Germline CDR1 is SGHTA and CDR2 is FQGNSA. V trimming: 5 bases; J trimming: 4 bases; junction bases outside the gene matches: 9. CDR3 length equals 16 residues. The CDR3 DNA reads TGTGCCAGCAGCCGACCCGGGACTAGCCGTTACAATGAGCAGTTCTTC. It translates to CASSRPGTSRYNEQFF.

This clone turned up a few times. This chain joins TRBV5-4 and TRBJ2-2; no definite D call. This CDR3 has 16 residues. The germline V gene has CDR1 SGHNT and CDR2 YYREEE (reference sequence). Trimming shortened V by 0 bases and J by 1 base, and 10 bases separated the two germline ends. In nucleotides, the CDR3 is TGTGCCAGCAGCTTGGCCACATCCATGAACACCGGGGAGCTGTTTTTT. This sequence encodes CASSLATSMNTGELFF.

This clone occurred once. The chain combines TRBV5-4 with TRBJ1-2; a weak D match, TRBD1 (5 bases). Looked up from germline, CDR1 is SGHNT and CDR2 is YYREEE (reference sequence). The CDR3 is 15 residues long. Deletions cut 4 bases from V and 6 bases from J, with 19 bases between. CDR3 bases: TGTGCCAGCAGCCAAGGCGGGACCCGTGATCATGGCTACACCTTC. As protein: CASSQGGTRDHGYTF.

J is TRBJ2-5 and V is TRBV11-2; 8 bases line up with TRBD2. The junction had 1 base not matched to a gene; V was cut back by 1 base and J by 3 bases. This CDR3 spans 14 amino acids. Per germline, CDR1 SGHAT and CDR2 FQNNGV. The CDR3 loop is CASSLAGGKETQYF. The CDR3, as DNA: TGTGCCAGCAGCTTAGCGGGGGGGAAAGAGACCCAGTACTTC. Full variable domain (rest looked up from reference TRBV11-2 and TRBJ2-5): EAGVAQSPRYKIIEKRQSVAFWCNPISGHATLYWYQQILGQGPKLLIQFQNNGVVDDSQLPKDRFSAERLKGVDSTLKIQPAKLEDSAVYLCASSLAGGKETQYFGPGTRLLVL.

The rearrangement uses TRBV18 and TRBJ1-1; D gene ambiguous. Germline CDR1 reads KGHSH; CDR2 reads LQKENI. The ends were cut back, 2 bases at V and 0 bases at J, with 16 bases in the middle. The CDR3 covers 17 residues. The CDR3 sequence is CASSPNLQVRVNTEAFF. The DNA of the CDR3 is TGTGCCAGCTCACCAAACCTGCAAGTCCGGGTGAACACTGAAGCTTTCTTT.

The chain carries TRBV28 and TRBJ2-5; 7 bases fit TRBD1. The CDR3 consists of 14 residues. Trimming removed 5 bases from V and 5 bases from J; junction bases left unmatched: 8. Germline V CDR1 and CDR2: MDHEN, SYDVKM. For the CDR3, the DNA is TGTGCCAGCAGTCCCAACAGGGGTGGGGAGACCCAGTACTTC. This encodes CASSPNRGGETQYF.

The genes are TRBV27 and TRBJ2-7; 7 positions agree with TRBD1. The V gene's germline CDR1 is MNHEY and CDR2 SMNVEV (reference sequence). This CDR3 is 14 amino acids long. V lost 5 bases and J lost 2; bases outside the gene matches: 6. The CDR3 loop is CASSRRTGPYEQYF. Written as DNA, the CDR3 is TGTGCCAGCAGTAGACGGACAGGCCCCTACGAGCAGTACTTC.

V gene TRBV7-9 combines with J gene TRBJ2-5, with 8 bases matching TRBD2. The CDR3 has 15 amino acids. Unmatched junction bases numbered 6, after V lost 5 bases and J lost 1 base. Germline V gene sequence: CDR1 SEHNR, CDR2 FQNEAQ (reference sequence). The CDR3 loop is CASSPPGGTQETQYF. The CDR3 DNA follows: TGTGCCAGCAGCCCCCCGGGGGGGACCCAAGAGACCCAGTACTTC.

The chain combines TRBV29-1 with TRBJ2-7, with D unclear. This CDR3 spans 14 amino acids. Deletions cut 4 bases from V and 2 bases from J, with 15 bases between. Germline-derived CDR1 and CDR2 are SQVTM and ANQGSEA. CDR3 loop: CSVGPYGGAYEQYF. Written as DNA, the CDR3 is TGCAGCGTTGGACCCTACGGCGGAGCCTACGAGCAGTACTTC.

The J gene is TRBJ2-3, the V gene TRBV4-2; D not certain. This CDR3 comprises 14 residues. Germline V lookup: CDR1 LGHNA, CDR2 YNFKEQ. V was trimmed by 1 base and J by 2 bases, leaving 7 bases between them. CDR3 sequence (DNA): TGTGCCAGCAGCCAAGCCCTCCTCACAGATACGCAGTATTTT. Amino acids: CASSQALLTDTQYF.

This chain uses TRBV7-9 with TRBJ2-3; 12 bases are shared with TRBD1. The germline V gene has CDR1 SEHNR and CDR2 FQNEAQ (reference sequence). The CDR3 is 17 amino acids. J lost 3 bases, V lost 3 bases, and 7 bases had no gene match. The CDR3 DNA sequence: TGTGCCAGCAGCTTCCTTCCGGGACAGGGGGCAACAGATACGCAGTATTTT. It yields the protein CASSFLPGQGATDTQYF.

This clone was observed once. This chain joins TRBV5-6 and TRBJ2-1; 10 positions agree with TRBD2. From germline, CDR1 is SGHDT and CDR2 YYEEEE. The CDR3 is made up of 16 amino acids. The V gene end was trimmed by 2 bases and the J gene end by 6 bases; junction bases not matched to a gene: 8. CDR3 region: CASSLISGRSLNEQFF. The CDR3 coding sequence is TGTGCCAGCAGCTTAATTAGCGGGAGGAGTCTCAATGAGCAGTTCTTC.

The chain couples TRBV27 to TRBJ1-5, with no clear D. The CDR3 contains 15 residues. V was pared by 6 bases and J by 2 bases, with 14 bases between. The germline V gene has CDR1 MNHEY and CDR2 SMNVEV (reference sequence). CDR3 in amino acids: CASSPGFRGNQPQHF. CDR3 bases: TGTGCCAGCAGCCCGGGATTTCGGGGCAATCAGCCCCAGCATTTT.

This clone was observed a few times. The J gene is TRBJ2-7, the V gene TRBV6-1, with 7 positions matching TRBD1. The ends lost 3 bases at V and 4 bases at J; junction bases unmatched: 9. The CDR3 has 15 amino acids. The germline V gene encodes CDR1 MNHNS and CDR2 SASEGT. The DNA of the CDR3 is TGTGCCAGCAGTGACGAAGGGTCAGGGGGATACGAGCAGTACTTC. Translated: CASSDEGSGGYEQYF.

This chain connects TRBV7-9 to TRBJ2-5; possibly TRBD2 for D (5 bases). The CDR3 is 17 amino acids. Trimming left V 7 bases short and J 5 bases short, with 26 bases between. CDR1 and CDR2 from the germline V gene are SEHNR and FQNEAQ (reference sequence). The CDR3 loop is CASTMSLDGLTGETQYF. The DNA of the CDR3 is TGTGCCAGCACCATGAGCCTCGACGGACTCACTGGGGAGACCCAGTACTTC.

The rearrangement links TRBV28 to TRBJ2-5; possible D gene TRBD2, 5 bases. V lost 2 bases and J 4 bases, leaving 11 bases between the germline ends. CDR1 is MDHEN and CDR2 is SYDVKM in the germline V gene. This CDR3 spans 14 amino acids. The CDR3 region is CASSLRGEGETQYF. DNA for the CDR3: TGTGCCAGCAGTTTACGGGGAGAGGGAGAGACCCAGTACTTC.

This sequence joins TRBV4-2 and TRBJ2-3; 7 bases are a match to TRBD2. The ends lost 0 bases at V and 3 bases at J; junction bases unmatched: 6. CDR1 is LGHNA and CDR2 is YNFKEQ in the germline V gene. This CDR3 is built from 16 residues. The CDR3 DNA reads TGTGCCAGCAGCCAAGAAACTGCGGGAGTAACAGATACGCAGTATTTT. As protein: CASSQETAGVTDTQYF.

The chain joins TRBV25-1 to TRBJ2-2; TRBD2 aligns across 9 bases. V shed 7 bases and J 1 base; nucleotides not matched to a gene: 10. The CDR3 has 17 amino acids. CDR1 MGHDK and CDR2 SYGVNS come from the germline V gene. CDR3 bases: TGTGCCAGCACCTCTCTTGGGCGGGAGGGGAACACCGGGGAGCTGTTTTTT. Amino acids: CASTSLGREGNTGELFF.

The genes are TRBV2 and TRBJ1-5; the D gene is possibly TRBD1 (6 bases). From germline, CDR1 is SNHLY and CDR2 FYNNEI. CDR3 length: 18 amino acids. V was trimmed by 0 bases and J by 0 bases, leaving 15 bases between them. CDR3 in DNA: TGTGCCAGCAGTGAAGCGGGGGCCCGCAGCGCTAGCAATCAGCCCCAGCATTTT. As protein: CASSEAGARSASNQPQHF.

This chain links TRBV14 with TRBJ2-7; 9 bases line up with TRBD2. The V gene end was trimmed by 5 bases and the J gene end by 4 bases; junction bases not matched to a gene: 6. CDR1 and CDR2 (germline): SGHDN, FVKESK. The CDR3 covers 14 residues. The CDR3 protein is CASSIGGRGYEQYF. CDR3 nucleotide sequence: TGTGCCAGCAGCATCGGCGGGAGGGGGTACGAGCAGTACTTC.